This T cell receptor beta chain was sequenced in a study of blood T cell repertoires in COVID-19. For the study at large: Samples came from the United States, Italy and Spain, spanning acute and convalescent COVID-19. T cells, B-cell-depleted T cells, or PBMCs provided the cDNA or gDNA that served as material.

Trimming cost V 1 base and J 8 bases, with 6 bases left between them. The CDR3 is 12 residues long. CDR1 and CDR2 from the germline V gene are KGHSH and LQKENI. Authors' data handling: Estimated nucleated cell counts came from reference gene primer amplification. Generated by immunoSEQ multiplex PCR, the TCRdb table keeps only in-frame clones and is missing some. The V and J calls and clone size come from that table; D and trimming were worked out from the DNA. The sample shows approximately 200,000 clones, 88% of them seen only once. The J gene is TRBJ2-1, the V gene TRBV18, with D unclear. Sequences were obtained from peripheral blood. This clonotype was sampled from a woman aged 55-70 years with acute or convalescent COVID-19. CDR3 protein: CASSPRTDEQFF. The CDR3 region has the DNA TGTGCCAGCTCACCACGAACAGATGAGCAGTTCTTC.